This T cell receptor beta chain stems from a study of blood T cell repertoires in COVID-19. Study information: In each case, the material was cDNA or gDNA derived from T cells, B-cell-depleted T cells, or PBMCs.

The length of the CDR3 is 14 residues. From germline, CDR1 is SGHKS and CDR2 YYEKEE (reference sequence). With 0 bases removed from V and 2 bases from J, the gap between germline ends came to 8 bases. Study processing details: Amplification of reference gene primers provided the estimated nucleated cell counts. Measured with immunoSEQ multiplex PCR; TCRdb has only the in-frame clones, and not every one. V and J calls and clone size are those listed in that table; D and trimming were worked out from the DNA. Of more than 200,000 clones in the sample, less than 90% are singletons; the top ten hold roughly 2%.

Sequenced: peripheral blood. The origin of this receptor is a woman aged 50 to 60 with acute or convalescent COVID-19. The J gene is TRBJ1-2, the V gene TRBV5-5, with D maybe TRBD1 (5 bases). CDR3 in amino acids: CASSLEGVNYGYTF. The CDR3 coding sequence is TGTGCCAGCAGCTTGGAAGGGGTGAACTATGGCTACACCTTC.